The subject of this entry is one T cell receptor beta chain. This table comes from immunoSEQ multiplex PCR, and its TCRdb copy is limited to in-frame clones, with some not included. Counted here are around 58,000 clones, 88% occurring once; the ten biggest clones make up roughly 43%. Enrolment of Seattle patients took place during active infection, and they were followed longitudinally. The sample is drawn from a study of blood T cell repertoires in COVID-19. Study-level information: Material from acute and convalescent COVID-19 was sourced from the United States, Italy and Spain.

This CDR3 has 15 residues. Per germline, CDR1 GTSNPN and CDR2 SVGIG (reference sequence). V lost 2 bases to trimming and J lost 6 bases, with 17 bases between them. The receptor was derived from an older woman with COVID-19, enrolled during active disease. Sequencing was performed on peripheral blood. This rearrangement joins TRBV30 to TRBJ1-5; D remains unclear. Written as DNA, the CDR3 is TGTGCCTGGAGTCCTACTCTGAGAGATGGTCAGCCCCAGCATTTT. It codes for CAWSPTLRDGQPQHF.